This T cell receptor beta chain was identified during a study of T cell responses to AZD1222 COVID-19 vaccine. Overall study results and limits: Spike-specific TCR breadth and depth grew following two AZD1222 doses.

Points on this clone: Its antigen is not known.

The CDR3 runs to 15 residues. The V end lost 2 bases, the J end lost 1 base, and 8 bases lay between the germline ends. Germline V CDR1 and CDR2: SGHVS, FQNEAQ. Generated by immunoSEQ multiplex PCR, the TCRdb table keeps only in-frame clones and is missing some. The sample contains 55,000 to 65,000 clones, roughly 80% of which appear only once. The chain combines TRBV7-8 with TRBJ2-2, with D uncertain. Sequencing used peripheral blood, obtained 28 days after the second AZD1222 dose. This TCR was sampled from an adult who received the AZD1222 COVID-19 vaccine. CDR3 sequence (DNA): TGTGCCAGCAGCTTATGGTTAGGGAACACCGGGGAGCTGTTTTTT. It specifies CASSLWLGNTGELFF.